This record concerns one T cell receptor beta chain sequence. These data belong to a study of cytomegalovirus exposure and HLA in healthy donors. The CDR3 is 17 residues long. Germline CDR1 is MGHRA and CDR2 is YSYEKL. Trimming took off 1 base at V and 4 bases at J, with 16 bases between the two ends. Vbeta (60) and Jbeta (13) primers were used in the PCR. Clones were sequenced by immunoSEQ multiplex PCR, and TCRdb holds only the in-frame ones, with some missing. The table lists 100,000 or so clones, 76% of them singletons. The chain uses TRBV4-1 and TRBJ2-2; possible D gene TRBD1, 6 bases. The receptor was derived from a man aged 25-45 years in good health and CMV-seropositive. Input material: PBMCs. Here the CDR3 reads CASSQVMRTDATGELFF. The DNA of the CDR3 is TGCGCCAGCAGCCAAGTAATGCGGACAGACGCCACCGGGGAGCTGTTTTTT.